Following are 30 T cell receptor beta chains from one sample sequenced in a study of cytomegalovirus exposure and HLA in healthy donors (dated by TCRdb to between 2016 and 2019). The receptor library was made with the immunoSEQ multiplex PCR assay. The multiplex PCR relied on a mix of 60 forward primers for TCR Vbeta segments and 13 reverse primers for TCR Jbeta segments. Held by TCRdb, this immuneACCESS table contains in-frame sequences only and omits some clones. Under half of the omission traces to an unresolved V gene where checked; the cause of the rest is unknown. Counted in this sample were some 110,000 clones; about 71% of them appeared once. Approximately 0.74% of the sample lies in the top ten. The sequenced sample was PBMCs. The receptors shown here come from a boy younger than 18 in good health and CMV-seronegative.

V and J are TRBV6-5 and TRBJ2-3, with D uncertain. The germline CDR1 and CDR2 sequences are MNHEY and SVGAGI. The CDR3 has 16 amino acids. V lost 0 bases and J 6 bases, leaving 16 bases between the germline ends. CDR3 protein: CASSYSIWPETDTQYF. The DNA for the CDR3 is TGTGCCAGCAGTTACTCGATTTGGCCCGAGACTGATACGCAGTATTTT.

The gene calls are TRBV5-6 and TRBJ2-5; tentatively, D is TRBD2 (5 bases). Germline CDR1 reads SGHDT; CDR2 reads YYEEEE. Deletions cut 4 bases from V and 4 bases from J, with 5 bases between. The CDR3 spans 11 residues. CDR3 protein: CASSEGETQYF. The CDR3 coding sequence is TGTGCCAGCAGCGAGGGAGAGACCCAGTACTTC. Full variable domain (missing parts from reference TRBV5-6 and TRBJ2-5): DAGVTQSPTHLIKTRGQQVTLRCSPKSGHDTVSWYQQALGQGPQFIFQYYEEEERQRGNFPDRFSGHQFPNYSSELNVNALLLGDSALYLCASSEGETQYFGPGTRLLVL.

The chain employs TRBV4-1 and TRBJ2-2, with D possibly matching TRBD1 (5 bases). Trimming took 10 bases from V and 5 from J, leaving 11 bases between them. Germline CDR1 is MGHRA and CDR2 is YSYEKL. The CDR3 consists of 12 residues. The CDR3 DNA is TGCGCCAACTCCAGGGAAACCGGGGAGCTGTTTTTT. It encodes CANSRETGELFF.

V usage is TRBV29-1 and J usage is TRBJ2-2, with D maybe TRBD1 (5 bases). This CDR3 contains 13 residues. The germline CDR1 and CDR2 sequences are SQVTM and ANQGSEA. V lost 5 bases and J lost 4, with 11 bases in between. In DNA, the CDR3 is TGCAGCGTTACCTCAGGGTTCACCGGGGAGCTGTTTTTT. This sequence encodes CSVTSGFTGELFF.

The gene calls are TRBV6-1 and TRBJ1-5; D gene uncertain. V gave up 3 bases and J gave up 2 bases, with 11 bases separating them. Germline V CDR1 and CDR2: MNHNS, SASEGT. The CDR3 has 15 residues. As DNA, the CDR3 is TGTGCCAGCAGTGAGCTATCCCCACGCAATCAGCCCCAGCATTTT. This translates into CASSELSPRNQPQHF.

V is TRBV11-3 and J is TRBJ1-5; possibly TRBD1 for D (6 bases). The CDR3 is 15 residues long. Germline V gene sequence: CDR1 SGHNT, CDR2 YENEEA. V lost 3 bases and J 0 bases, leaving 9 bases between the germline ends. CDR3: CASSFRTDSNQPQHF. CDR3 sequence (DNA): TGTGCCAGCAGCTTCCGGACAGATAGCAATCAGCCCCAGCATTTT.

In regard to this clone: The junction and the germline gene differ at one end; a read error may be behind it. J is TRBJ2-7 and V is TRBV7-7, with TRBD1 as a possible D gene (5 bases). The germline CDR1 and CDR2 sequences are SSHAT and FNYEAQ (reference sequence). This CDR3 has 13 amino acids. CDR3 residues: CASSLGPLNEQYF. In nucleotides, the CDR3 is TGTGCTAGCAGCTTGGGGCCCCTCAACGAGCAGTACTTC.

V is TRBV11-2 and J is TRBJ2-1; no clear D gene. With 5 bases removed from V and 0 bases from J, the gap between germline ends came to 17 bases. The germline V gene has CDR1 SGHAT and CDR2 FQNNGV. The CDR3 totals 17 residues. The CDR3 region is CASSHEPWSVSYNEQFF. CDR3 nucleotides: TGTGCCAGCAGCCATGAGCCGTGGAGCGTCTCCTACAATGAGCAGTTCTTC.

The CDR3 reads CASSLGRGNTEAFF. The CDR3 region has the DNA TGCGCCAGCAGCTTGGGGAGGGGTAACACTGAAGCTTTCTTT. The rearrangement uses TRBV5-1 and TRBJ1-1; possible D gene TRBD1, 5 bases. The CDR3 is made up of 14 amino acids. V was clipped by 0 bases and J by 2 bases, with 8 bases between them. Per the germline V gene, CDR1 is SGHRS and CDR2 is YFSETQ. Variable domain in full (rest from reference TRBV5-1 and TRBJ1-1): KAGVTQTPRYLIKTRGQQVTLSCSPISGHRSVSWYQQTPGQGLQFLFEYFSETQRNKGNFPGRFSGRQFSNSRSEMNVSTLELGDSALYLCASSLGRGNTEAFFGQGTRLTVV.

The gene calls are TRBV2 and TRBJ2-3, with TRBD2 matching over 11 bases. CDR1 SNHLY and CDR2 FYNNEI come from the germline V gene. Trimming took 6 bases from V and 4 from J; bases not matched to a gene: 9. The CDR3 loop spans 16 amino acids. This CDR3 reads CASSATSGSLADTQYF. The CDR3 DNA reads as TGTGCCAGCAGCGCCACTAGCGGGAGCTTGGCAGATACGCAGTATTTT.

The rearrangement uses TRBV20-1 and TRBJ2-7, with unresolved D. Germline V gene sequence: CDR1 DFQATT, CDR2 SNEGSKA (reference sequence). Trimming took 6 bases from V and 5 from J, leaving 11 bases between them. The CDR3 has 11 residues. The CDR3 sequence: CSARPVDEQYF. The DNA for the CDR3 is TGCAGTGCCAGACCGGTAGACGAGCAGTACTTC.

The DNA for the CDR3 is TGTGCCTCTGTAGCTTGGGGGGGCTCCTACAATGAGCAGTTCTTC. Residues: CASVAWGGSYNEQFF. This chain links TRBV30 with TRBJ2-1; 7 bases map to TRBD2. V dropped 7 bases and J dropped 0; count of bases not matched to a gene: 9. Germline CDR1 is GTSNPN and CDR2 is SVGIG (reference sequence). This CDR3 is 15 amino acids long.

The chain carries TRBV30 and TRBJ1-2; tentative D call: TRBD1 (6 bases). Trimming shortened V by 0 bases and J by 6 bases, and 11 bases separated the two germline ends. This CDR3 is 13 amino acids long. The germline gives CDR1 GTSNPN, CDR2 SVGIG (reference sequence). CDR3: CAWSVNRVNGYTF. CDR3 bases: TGTGCCTGGAGTGTTAACAGGGTGAATGGCTACACCTTC.

The CDR3, as DNA: TGTGCCAGCAGTAGCGGGAGGGGCTCCTACGAGCAGTACTTC. Its translation: CASSSGRGSYEQYF. The chain carries TRBV6-5 and TRBJ2-5; 10 nucleotides align to TRBD2. Matching the DNA end better, TRBJ2-7 makes the J call doubtful. This CDR3 has 14 residues. Per germline, CDR1 MNHEY and CDR2 SVGAGI.

This chain uses TRBV4-3 with TRBJ1-1, with D possibly matching TRBD1 (5 bases). This CDR3 spans 16 amino acids. V shed 3 bases and J shed 4 bases, with 18 bases lying between them. The germline V gene has CDR1 LGHNA and CDR2 YSLEER. The CDR3 DNA follows: TGCGCCAGCAGCCACGGGCGGGGGTCGGTGAGCACTGAAGCTTTCTTT. Translating it yields CASSHGRGSVSTEAFF.

This clone was detected a few times. The chain combines TRBV27 with TRBJ2-7; weak D call: TRBD2 (5 bases). This CDR3 spans 13 amino acids. CDR1 is MNHEY, CDR2 SMNVEV, per germline (reference sequence). V lost 2 bases and J lost 3, with 8 bases in between. The CDR3 loop is CASSLESGYEQYF. For the CDR3, the DNA is TGTGCCAGCAGTTTAGAGAGCGGCTACGAGCAGTACTTC.

V usage is TRBV28 and J usage is TRBJ1-5; D might be TRBD1 (6 bases). CDR1 is MDHEN, CDR2 SYDVKM, per germline. The V and J ends lost 3 bases and 6 bases respectively, with 18 bases between them. CDR3 length equals 16 residues. CDR3 in amino acids: CASSFSGRGRGQPQHF. In DNA form, the CDR3 reads TGTGCCAGCAGTTTTTCGGGCAGGGGAAGGGGTCAGCCCCAGCATTTT. Drawing the rest from reference TRBV28 and TRBJ1-5, the complete variable domain is DVKVTQSSRYLVKRTGEKVFLECVQDMDHENMFWYRQDPGLGLRLIYFSYDVKMKEKGDIPEGYSVSREKKERFSLILESASTNQTSMYLCASSFSGRGRGQPQHFGDGTRLSIL.

Worth noting for this clone: Other DNA sequences in this sample translate to the same CDR3. The chain carries TRBV6-5 and TRBJ2-5, with TRBD1 identical over 8 bases. Germline loops: CDR1 MNHEY, CDR2 SVGAGI. V was clipped by 8 bases and J by 5 bases; unmatched bases: 4. CDR3 length equals 12 residues. This CDR3 reads CASQGAGETQYF. As DNA, the CDR3 is TGTGCCAGCCAGGGGGCGGGGGAGACCCAGTACTTC.

The chain uses TRBV5-6 and TRBJ2-2, with D possibly TRBD2 on 6 matching bases. The V and J ends lost 0 bases and 5 bases respectively, with 14 bases between them. CDR1 and CDR2 from the germline V gene are SGHDT and YYEEEE. This CDR3 region has 16 residues. Written as DNA, the CDR3 is TGTGCCAGCAGCTTGGGGGGACTTAGGAGGACCGGGGAGCTGTTTTTT. Its translation is CASSLGGLRRTGELFF. Full variable domain (outside the CDR3, taken from reference TRBV5-6 and TRBJ2-2): DAGVTQSPTHLIKTRGQQVTLRCSPKSGHDTVSWYQQALGQGPQFIFQYYEEEERQRGNFPDRFSGHQFPNYSSELNVNALLLGDSALYLCASSLGGLRRTGELFFGEGSRLTVL.

V gene TRBV6-1 combines with J gene TRBJ1-3; 10 bases fit TRBD1. V was clipped by 6 bases and J by 2 bases; unmatched bases: 1. Germline lookup yields CDR1 MNHNS and CDR2 SASEGT. This CDR3 region has 14 residues. As DNA, the CDR3 is TGTGCCAGCAGGACAGGGGGCCCTGGAAACACCATATATTTT. Protein: CASRTGGPGNTIYF.

The rearrangement uses TRBV28 and TRBJ1-5; 9 bases agree with TRBD1. The CDR3 runs to 17 residues. V trimming: 7 bases; J trimming: 6 bases; junction bases outside the gene matches: 16. The germline V gene has CDR1 MDHEN and CDR2 SYDVKM. The DNA for the CDR3 is TGTGCCAGCATCCGACGACAGGGGGTAAGGGGAAGTCAGCCCCAGCATTTT. The encoded protein is CASIRRQGVRGSQPQHF.

The chain couples TRBV28 to TRBJ2-3, with D unresolved. The germline V and J ends were trimmed by 6 bases and 4 bases, with 11 bases remaining between them. Germline V gene data show CDR1 as MDHEN and CDR2 as SYDVKM. The length of the CDR3 is 13 residues. CDR3 sequence (DNA): TGTGCCAGCAGGGCGGAGCTGCCAGATACGCAGTATTTT. Protein: CASRAELPDTQYF.

This clone has more than one count but fewer than ten. The chain carries TRBV19 and TRBJ2-7, with D maybe TRBD1 (5 bases). The V gene's germline CDR1 is LNHDA and CDR2 SQIVND (reference sequence). V lost 5 bases and J lost 1, with 15 bases in between. This CDR3 is 15 amino acids long. As DNA, the CDR3 is TGTGCCAGTAGTTACGACAGCCAGTCTTCCTACGAGCAGTACTTC. Its translation is CASSYDSQSSYEQYF.

This clone was seen a single time. J is TRBJ1-2 and V is TRBV7-9, with 9 bases identical to TRBD1. J was trimmed by 4 bases and V by 5 bases; bases with no gene match: 5. The germline gives CDR1 SEHNR, CDR2 FQNEAQ (reference sequence). The CDR3 runs to 14 residues. This chain's CDR3 is CASSRTGQGYGYTF. CDR3 DNA sequence: TGTGCCAGCAGCCGGACGGGACAGGGCTATGGCTACACCTTC.

The chain recombines TRBV2 with TRBJ2-3; possibly TRBD1 for D (5 bases). Between the trimmed V and J ends, which lost 4 bases and 2 bases, there was a span of 19 bases. In germline, CDR1 is SNHLY, CDR2 FYNNEI. The CDR3 contains 17 residues. In nucleotides, the CDR3 is TGTGCCAGCAGTGCAAGGACACCACTCGATTTCACAGATACGCAGTATTTT. Its protein is CASSARTPLDFTDTQYF.

The chain uses TRBV6-5 and TRBJ2-7, with D possibly being TRBD2 (5 bases). Trimming stripped 2 bases from V and 2 bases from J, with 10 bases between. The CDR3 consists of 14 residues. Germline values: CDR1 MNHEY, CDR2 SVGAGI. The CDR3 sequence: CASSYEGLTYEQYF. The CDR3 nucleotides read TGTGCCAGCAGTTACGAAGGACTCACCTACGAGCAGTACTTC.

The CDR3 is CASRWTSGGAVGETQYF. In nucleotides, the CDR3 is TGTGCCAGCCGGTGGACTAGCGGGGGGGCCGTGGGGGAGACCCAGTACTTC. This chain uses TRBV7-2 with TRBJ2-5; 15 bases fit TRBD2. There are 17 residues in the CDR3. With V trimmed by 8 bases and J by 5 bases, 12 bases remained unmatched. Germline CDR1 SGHTA, CDR2 FQGNSA.

This clone was counted once. V usage is TRBV7-9 and J usage is TRBJ2-7, with D unclear. Germline loops: CDR1 SEHNR, CDR2 FQNEAQ (reference sequence). V dropped 3 bases and J dropped 3 bases, with 6 bases sitting between them. The CDR3 totals 12 residues. The chain's CDR3 is CASSFAGYEQYF. In DNA, the CDR3 is TGTGCCAGCAGCTTCGCAGGCTACGAGCAGTACTTC.

The chain links TRBV30 to TRBJ1-2, with TRBD1 identical over 11 bases. The CDR3 runs to 16 residues. The V segment lost 1 base and the J segment 3 bases; nucleotides outside the gene matches: 7. Germline V lookup: CDR1 GTSNPN, CDR2 SVGIG (reference sequence). CDR3 amino acids: CAWSGFRTGGDYGYTF. The DNA for the CDR3 is TGTGCCTGGAGTGGATTTCGGACAGGGGGCGACTATGGCTACACCTTC.

The chain joins TRBV25-1 to TRBJ2-4; 8 bases match TRBD1. Germline CDR1 and CDR2: MGHDK and SYGVNS. The V segment lost 1 base and the J segment 0 bases; nucleotides outside the gene matches: 8. The CDR3 contains 18 residues. The CDR3 DNA reads as TGTGCCAGCAGTGAATCGGGGTGGGACAGGCGAGCCAAAAACATTCAGTACTTC. Its protein product is CASSESGWDRRAKNIQYF. Using reference TRBV25-1 and TRBJ2-4 for the parts outside the CDR3, the full variable domain is EADIYQTPRYLVIGTGKKITLECSQTMGHDKMYWYQQDPGMELHLIHYSYGVNSTEKGDLSSESTVSRIRTEHFPLTLESARPSHTSQYLCASSESGWDRRAKNIQYFGAGTRLSVL.